Shown below are 19 T cell receptor beta chains from a single sample sequenced in a study of immune cell composition in non-small cell lung cancer. The method was immunoSEQ multiplex PCR; TCRdb's version includes in-frame clones alone and lacks a portion of them. Of about 2,200 clones in the sample, approximately 90% are singletons; the top ten hold 3.5%. The sample consisted of lung tumor tissue. Source of these receptors: a human donor with non-small cell lung cancer.

This chain uses TRBV29-1 with TRBJ1-2; possible D gene TRBD1, 6 bases. V was trimmed by 4 bases and J by 6 bases, leaving 9 bases between them. The CDR3 sequence is 11 residues long. Looked up from germline, CDR1 is SQVTM and CDR2 is ANQGSEA. In nucleotides, the CDR3 is TGCAGCGTTGTGGGGGGGCATGGCTACACCTTC. It codes for CSVVGGHGYTF.

The chain couples TRBV9 to TRBJ2-7; unclear D gene. Per germline, CDR1 SGDLS and CDR2 YYNGEE. V shed 0 bases and J shed 1 base, with 14 bases lying between them. The CDR3 has 16 amino acids. The CDR3 reads CASSVAGGERSYEQYF. The DNA for the CDR3 is TGTGCCAGCAGCGTAGCGGGTGGCGAGAGGTCCTACGAGCAGTACTTC.

This sequence joins TRBV30 and TRBJ1-6; TRBD1 matches 8 bases. Germline-derived CDR1 and CDR2 are GTSNPN and SVGIG (reference sequence). After removal of 2 bases from V and 6 bases from J, the junction contained 3 bases not matched to a gene. This CDR3 has 14 amino acids. The CDR3 bases are TGTGCCTGGAGTCAGGGGGCGGGTAATTCACCCCTCCACTTT. This translates into CAWSQGAGNSPLHF.

The V gene is TRBV28, the J gene TRBJ1-2; TRBD1 matches 8 bases. The CDR3 runs to 15 residues. The V gene end was trimmed by 4 bases and the J gene end by 5 bases; junction bases not matched to a gene: 9. Germline-derived CDR1 and CDR2 are MDHEN and SYDVKM. The CDR3 region is CASSSTGGEWYGYTF. CDR3 sequence (DNA): TGTGCCAGCAGTTCCACAGGGGGAGAATGGTATGGCTACACCTTC.

The V call is TRBV16, the J call TRBJ1-5, with TRBD1 matching 7 bases. V shed 0 bases and J 6 bases; nucleotides not matched to a gene: 5. The CDR3 is 15 residues long. CDR1 is KGHSY and CDR2 is FQNENV in the germline V gene. This CDR3 is CASSQSRGQGQPQHF. The CDR3 DNA sequence: TGTGCCAGCAGCCAATCAAGGGGGCAGGGTCAGCCCCAGCATTTT.

The chain carries TRBV14 and TRBJ2-1, with 8 bases that match TRBD1. Germline CDR1 is SGHDN and CDR2 is FVKESK. The CDR3 length is 14 residues. V dropped 4 bases and J dropped 4; count of bases not matched to a gene: 3. CDR3 coding DNA: TGTGCCAGCAGCCGACGGACAGGGTACAATGAGCAGTTCTTC. It is translated as CASSRRTGYNEQFF.

This chain connects TRBV6-5 to TRBJ2-1; D not resolved. Germline values: CDR1 MNHEY, CDR2 SVGAGI. V was shortened by 5 bases and J by 9 bases, with 14 bases between the two germline ends. CDR3 size: 13 residues. CDR3 nucleotide sequence: TGTGCCAGCAGTCGGATAGCCTATAGTGAGCAGTTCTTC. Translation gives CASSRIAYSEQFF.

This clone was seen only a few times. A read error may produce the germline difference seen at one junction end. The rearrangement joins TRBV7-9 to TRBJ2-7; 8 nucleotides agree with TRBD2. Germline V gene sequence: CDR1 SEHNR, CDR2 FQNEAQ (reference sequence). The CDR3 extends over 17 amino acids. The CDR3 protein is CASSIASKRGLSYEQYF. The CDR3 DNA reads TGTGCCAGCAGCATAGCGTCTAAGCGGGGGCTTTCCTACGAGCAGTACTTC.

This chain joins TRBV27 and TRBJ2-1; TRBD1 agrees at 7 bases. The CDR3 extends over 15 amino acids. The trim removed 8 bases at V and 0 bases at J, leaving 7 bases unmatched. Germline CDR1 is MNHEY and CDR2 is SMNVEV (reference sequence). The DNA of the CDR3 is TGTGCCAGCTCAACAGGGGTCCTCTCCTACAATGAGCAGTTCTTC. Encoded protein: CASSTGVLSYNEQFF.

The chain carries TRBV30 and TRBJ2-3; 7 positions agree with TRBD2. With 5 bases clipped from V and 0 bases from J, the junction kept 8 bases outside the gene matches. Germline CDR1 and CDR2: GTSNPN and SVGIG (reference sequence). The CDR3 runs to 15 residues. In nucleotides, the CDR3 is TGTGCCTGGGCTGAGAGCGGGACTAGCACAGATACGCAGTATTTT. This translates into CAWAESGTSTDTQYF.

This clone was seen once. The V and J genes are TRBV6-4 and TRBJ1-2, with a weak D call TRBD1 (5 bases). V lost 0 bases and J 2 bases, leaving 7 bases between the germline ends. This CDR3 has 14 amino acids. In germline, CDR1 is MRHNA, CDR2 SNTAGT. This CDR3 reads CASSDSGGNYGYTF. The CDR3 bases are TGTGCCAGCAGTGACTCGGGGGGAAACTATGGCTACACCTTC.

The chain has TRBV6-5 and TRBJ1-6, with TRBD1 matching 7 bases. Germline CDR1 and CDR2: MNHEY and SVGAGI. CDR3 length: 15 amino acids. V trimming: 6 bases; J trimming: 9 bases; junction bases outside the gene matches: 11. CDR3 loop: CASRSPTGARSPLHF. Written as DNA, the CDR3 is TGTGCCAGCAGGTCTCCTACAGGGGCCCGTTCACCCCTCCACTTT.

The chain recombines TRBV29-1 with TRBJ2-2; 9 bases agree with TRBD2. CDR1 and CDR2 from the germline V gene are SQVTM and ANQGSEA. The trim removed 5 bases at V and 4 bases at J, leaving 11 bases unmatched. The CDR3 has 16 amino acids. As DNA, the CDR3 is TGCAGCGTTATGATCTTAGCGGGAGAGCGCACCGGGGAGCTGTTTTTT. It codes for CSVMILAGERTGELFF.

V usage is TRBV27 and J usage is TRBJ2-2; 8 bases are a match to TRBD1. The CDR3 has 17 amino acids. Germline assignment: CDR1 MNHEY and CDR2 SMNVEV (reference sequence). Losses at the gene ends were 7 bases for V and 2 bases for J; bases not matched to a gene: 12. The CDR3 spells CASKGGPGQANTGELFF. The CDR3 DNA is TGTGCCAGCAAAGGGGGCCCGGGACAGGCAAACACCGGGGAGCTGTTTTTT.

V is TRBV28 and J is TRBJ2-7; maybe TRBD2 (5 bases). The germline V gene encodes CDR1 MDHEN and CDR2 SYDVKM. V was trimmed by 7 bases and J by 3 bases, leaving 13 bases between them. The CDR3 runs 13 residues. CDR3: CASTPGSSYEQYF. For the CDR3, the DNA is TGTGCCAGCACCCCGGGGAGCAGCTACGAGCAGTACTTC.

The CDR3 bases are TGCGCCAGCAGCTTGGCCGGAGGGTACACTGAAGCTTTCTTT. Translated: CASSLAGGYTEAFF. This sequence joins TRBV5-1 and TRBJ1-1, with D hard to call. CDR3 length: 14 residues. The V end lost 0 bases, the J end lost 3 bases, and 9 bases lay between the germline ends. The germline CDR1 and CDR2 sequences are SGHRS and YFSETQ.

This clone was seen more than once but under ten times. This sequence joins TRBV27 and TRBJ2-1; TRBD1 matches 7 bases. The CDR3 is 17 residues long. Germline V gene data show CDR1 as MNHEY and CDR2 as SMNVEV (reference sequence). V lost 3 bases and J lost 4; bases outside the gene matches: 12. CDR3 sequence (DNA): TGTGCCAGCAGTTTTTCTTCCGCGACAGGGACATACAATGAGCAGTTCTTC. It specifies CASSFSSATGTYNEQFF.

This clone showed up just a few times. This chain connects TRBV7-2 to TRBJ2-2; D may be TRBD1 (5 bases). V gave up 1 base and J gave up 4 bases, with 10 bases separating them. The CDR3 has 15 residues. The germline V gene encodes CDR1 SGHTA and CDR2 FQGNSA. DNA of the CDR3: TGTGCCAGCAGCTTAGAAATCCAGGGCACCGGGGAGCTGTTTTTT. It is translated as CASSLEIQGTGELFF. Using reference TRBV7-2 and TRBJ2-2 for the parts outside the CDR3, the full variable domain is GAGVSQSPSNKVTEKGKDVELRCDPISGHTALYWYRQSLGQGLEFLIYFQGNSAPDKSGLPSDRFSAERTGGSVSTLTIQRTQQEDSAVYLCASSLEIQGTGELFFGEGSRLTVL.

The sample holds one count of this clone. The V and J genes are TRBV5-1 and TRBJ1-1, with 9 bases that match TRBD1. V lost 4 bases to trimming and J lost 1 base; unmatched junction nucleotides: 2. The CDR3 loop spans 14 amino acids. In germline, CDR1 is SGHRS, CDR2 YFSETQ. The CDR3 here is CASSRGQGNTEAFF. The CDR3 region has the DNA TGCGCCAGCAGCCGGGGACAGGGGAACACTGAAGCTTTCTTT.